The T cell receptor (beta chain) described here comes from a study of blood T cells in healthy people across ages (dated by TCRdb to between 2014 and 2016). Looking at the study overall: In model experiments, template switching captured roughly one uniquely barcoded TCR beta cDNA molecule for every two T cells. To track age-related changes in TCR beta repertoire diversity, the study relied on deep sequencing normalized with unique cDNA molecular identifiers. The donors were divided into four age groups: young (average approximately 17 years), middle-aged (roughly 40), aged (approximately 62) and long-lived (about 80). To avoid experimental bias, donors of different ages were randomly spread across the sequencing lanes. For two donors (one aged 18 to 30 and one aged 80 or older), the study analyzed two additional independent replicas of 1 million unique cDNA reads from the same blood draw.

The investigation overall reported the following: The CMV infection status of donors was not known, potentially confounding age-related changes in expanded clonotypes. Compared with the aged group, the long-lived group had more naive CD4+ T cells, fewer expanded clones and increased TCR diversity, a pattern suggesting age selection. Total diversity estimates from one million sequenced T cells were considered lower bounds and underestimates. As age increased, observed TCR beta diversity per million T cells dropped in a roughly linear way, and a significant reduction was already evident by age roughly 36. Bulk unsorted PBMC profiling prevented conclusive comparison of naive and antigen-experienced compartments. There was a strong correlation between observed TCR beta diversity and the percentage of naive T cells measured by flow cytometry.

The roughly 39 donors, aged about 6 to 95 years, were systemically healthy Caucasian individuals from Russia. Each donor gave 9.5 to 10 milliliters of peripheral blood, drawn into EDTA-treated Vacutainer tubes. Ficoll-Paque density-gradient centrifugation was used to isolate PBMCs, with at least 6 million per sample. Total RNA was extracted from PBMCs with Trizol reagent, with at least 5.5 micrograms obtained per sample. The percentages of naive CD45RAhigh/CD27high T cells were determined by flow cytometry on a PBMC aliquot from every donor. About this clonotype: No cognate antigen has been identified for it. Per-base quality was not reported, and no clone a single base away is much larger than it.

The receptor library was made with 5' RACE. TCRdb records Illumina HiSeq 2500 as the sequencer. The second PCR ran for roughly 7 to 12 cycles and used a J-beta primer mix along with a sample-barcoded 5' primer. Each TCR beta cDNA molecule received a unique molecular identifier from a template-switch 5' adaptor carrying 12 random nucleotides. Each sample yielded at least 2.5 million CDR3-containing paired-end reads. First-strand cDNA synthesis was performed from all RNA using the Mint cDNA synthesis kit, with priming by a TRBC-specific oligonucleotide. After uracil-DNA glycosylase treatment, a first 18-cycle PCR used universal primers M1SS and BC2_uni_R on all cDNA. For the original study's pipeline: For normalization, 1 million high-quality reads were randomly selected from each sample, with every read carrying a distinct molecular identifier. Reads sharing molecular identifiers were discarded rather than binned into consensus sequences. MiTCR, with a Q25 quality threshold and the strictest error-elimination algorithm, was used for CDR3 identification, clonotype clustering and error correction. A nonparametric unseen species model with Euler transformation was used to estimate a lower bound on total TCR beta diversity. TCRdb reanalyzed the raw reads on its own, using fastp at Q25 for trimming and MiXCR for clone calling, and kept in-frame beta chains. Records with the same CDR3 protein are collapsed into one entry carrying the most frequent genes and DNA. TCRdb's processing, not the study's, gives the V and J calls here. The sample table shows 650,000 to 700,000 distinct CDR3 sequences, and roughly half are seen once. The ten largest clones add up to roughly 13% of the sample.

The junction shows trimming of 7 bases on V and 0 bases on J, plus 10 bases between the germline ends. Via the germline V gene, CDR1 is MNHEY and CDR2 SVGEGT. From the cysteine up to the phenylalanine, the CDR3 has a length of 15 residues. The retained sequence is limited to the CDR3, 45 bases, with the frame set at the first base. Sequencing was done on a sample of blood. This TCR derives from a woman older than 75 in good health. The rearranged chain carries TRBV6-2 or TRBV6-3 and TRBJ2-6, with the D gene too uncertain to name. The base sequence is TGTGCCAGCAACCTACAAAACTCTGGGGCCAACGTCCTGACTTTC. Its coded protein is CASNLQNSGANVLTF.